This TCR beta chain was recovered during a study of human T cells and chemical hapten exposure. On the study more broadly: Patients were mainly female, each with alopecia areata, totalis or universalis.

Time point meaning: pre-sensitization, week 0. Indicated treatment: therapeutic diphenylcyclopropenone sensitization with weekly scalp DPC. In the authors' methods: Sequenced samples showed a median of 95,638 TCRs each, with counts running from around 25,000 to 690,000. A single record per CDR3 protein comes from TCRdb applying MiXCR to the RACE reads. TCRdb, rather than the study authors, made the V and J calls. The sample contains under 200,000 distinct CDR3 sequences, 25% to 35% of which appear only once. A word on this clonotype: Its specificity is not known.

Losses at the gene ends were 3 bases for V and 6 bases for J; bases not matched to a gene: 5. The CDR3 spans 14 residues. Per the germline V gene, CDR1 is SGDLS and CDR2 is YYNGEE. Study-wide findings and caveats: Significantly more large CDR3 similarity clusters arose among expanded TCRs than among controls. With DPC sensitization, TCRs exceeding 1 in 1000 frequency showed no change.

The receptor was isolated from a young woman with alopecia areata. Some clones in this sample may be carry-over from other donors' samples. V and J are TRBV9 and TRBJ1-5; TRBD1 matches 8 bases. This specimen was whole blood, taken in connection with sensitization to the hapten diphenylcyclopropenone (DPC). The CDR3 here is CASSAGGISQPQHF. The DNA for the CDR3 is TGTGCCAGCAGCGCAGGGGGCATAAGTCAGCCCCAGCATTTT.